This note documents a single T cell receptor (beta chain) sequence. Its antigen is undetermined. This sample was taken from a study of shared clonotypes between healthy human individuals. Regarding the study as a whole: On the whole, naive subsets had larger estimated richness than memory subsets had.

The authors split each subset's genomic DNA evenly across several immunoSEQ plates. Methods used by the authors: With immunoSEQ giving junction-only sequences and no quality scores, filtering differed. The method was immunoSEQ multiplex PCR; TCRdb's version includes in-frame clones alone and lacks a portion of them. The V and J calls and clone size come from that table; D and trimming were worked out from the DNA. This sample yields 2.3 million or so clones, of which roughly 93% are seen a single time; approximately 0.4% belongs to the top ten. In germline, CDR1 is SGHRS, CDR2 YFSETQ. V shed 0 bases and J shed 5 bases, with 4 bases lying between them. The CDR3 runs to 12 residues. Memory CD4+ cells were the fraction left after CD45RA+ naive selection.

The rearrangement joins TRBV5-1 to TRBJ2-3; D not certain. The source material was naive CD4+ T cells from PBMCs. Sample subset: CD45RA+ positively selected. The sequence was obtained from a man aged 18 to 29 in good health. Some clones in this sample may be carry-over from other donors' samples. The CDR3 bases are TGCGCCAGCAGCTTGGAGCAAGATACGCAGTATTTT. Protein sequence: CASSLEQDTQYF.